Described below is a single TCR beta chain sequence and its context. The data originate from a study of control samples from healthy donors and cancer patients. The CDR3 covers 15 residues. CDR1 is LNHDA, CDR2 SQIVND, per germline (reference sequence). With 3 bases removed from V and 0 bases from J, the gap between germline ends came to 11 bases. Clones were sequenced by immunoSEQ multiplex PCR, and TCRdb holds only the in-frame ones, with some missing. The table shows some 120,000 clones, with under 95% occurring only once. This sequence originates from a man aged 18 to 29 in good health. Sequences were obtained from blood. V and J are TRBV19 and TRBJ1-2, with D tentatively TRBD1 (5 bases). The CDR3 bases are TGTGCCAGTAGTATTGTCCGGGGCGCTAACTATGGCTACACCTTC. Translation: CASSIVRGANYGYTF.